A selection of T cell receptor beta chains follows, all from one sample in a study of T-cell reconstitution after alpha-beta-depleted transplantation in children. In TCRdb, the PCR reads were re-called with MiXCR into one record per CDR3 protein. This table has over 300,000 distinct CDR3 sequences, over 9% appearing once. Sequenced material: PBMCs from the stem cell graft donor, taken from the stem cell graft. The receptor source for this set is a human donor who donated a stem cell graft to a child with acute lymphoblastic leukemia. Both conserved end residues are part of each CDR3. A D gene is named only where the DNA matches it firmly. Clone size appears in some rows only: once, few, many, or a class for an expanded clone.

size: many
J: TRBJ2-3
V: TRBV11-3
D: -
CDR3: CASSPPGRKITDTQYF
DNA: TGTGCCAGCAGCCCACCGGGACGGAAGATCACAGATACGCAGTATTTT

size: many
J: TRBJ2-3
V: TRBV4-2
D: -
CDR3: CASSRRLVAEDTQYF
DNA: TGTGCCAGCAGCCGAAGACTAGTGGCAGAAGATACGCAGTATTTT

size: many
J: TRBJ2-7
V: TRBV7-2
D: TRBD1
CDR3: CASSGSGGPPYEQYF
DNA: TGTGCCAGCAGCGGATCAGGGGGCCCCCCCTACGAGCAGTACTTC

size: few
J: TRBJ2-7
V: TRBV20-1
D: TRBD1
CDR3: CSARDPGQVGYEQYF
DNA: TGCAGTGCTAGAGATCCAGGACAGGTAGGCTACGAGCAGTACTTC

size: few
J: TRBJ1-3
V: TRBV7-2
D: -
CDR3: CASSRRGSGNTIYF
DNA: TGTGCCAGCAGCCGGAGGGGCTCTGGAAACACCATATATTTT

size: -
J: TRBJ2-7
V: TRBV20-1
D: TRBD1
CDR3: CSARAYQGQEQYF
DNA: TGCAGTGCTAGAGCCTACCAGGGACAGGAGCAGTACTTC

size: few
J: TRBJ2-3
V: TRBV20-1
D: TRBD2
CDR3: CSASGRAFTDTQYF
DNA: TGCAGTGCTAGCGGGAGGGCGTTTACAGATACGCAGTATTTT

size: medium-sized
J: TRBJ1-1
V: TRBV20-1
D: -
CDR3: CSAIRFPIMNTEAFF
DNA: TGCAGTGCAATCAGGTTTCCCATCATGAACACTGAAGCTTTCTTT

size: many
J: TRBJ2-7
V: TRBV7-2
D: TRBD2
CDR3: CASSFAGTSRIYEQYF
DNA: TGTGCCAGCAGCTTTGCCGGGACTAGCAGAATCTACGAGCAGTACTTC

size: -
J: TRBJ2-5
V: TRBV3-1
D: -
CDR3: CATSQGALAEETQYF
DNA: TGTGCCACCAGCCAGGGGGCACTAGCGGAAGAGACCCAGTACTTC

size: -
J: TRBJ1-2
V: TRBV9
D: -
CDR3: CASSVGEGRYGYTF
DNA: TGTGCCAGCAGCGTAGGTGAAGGGCGGTATGGCTACACCTTC

size: -
J: TRBJ2-3
V: TRBV20-1
D: -
CDR3: CSAVDLQGRPTDTQYF
DNA: TGCAGTGCTGTCGACTTGCAGGGGCGCCCCACAGATACGCAGTATTTT

size: -
J: TRBJ2-7
V: TRBV7-9
D: -
CDR3: CASSSLMGLDEQYF
DNA: TGTGCCAGCAGCTCCCTTATGGGGTTGGACGAGCAGTACTTC